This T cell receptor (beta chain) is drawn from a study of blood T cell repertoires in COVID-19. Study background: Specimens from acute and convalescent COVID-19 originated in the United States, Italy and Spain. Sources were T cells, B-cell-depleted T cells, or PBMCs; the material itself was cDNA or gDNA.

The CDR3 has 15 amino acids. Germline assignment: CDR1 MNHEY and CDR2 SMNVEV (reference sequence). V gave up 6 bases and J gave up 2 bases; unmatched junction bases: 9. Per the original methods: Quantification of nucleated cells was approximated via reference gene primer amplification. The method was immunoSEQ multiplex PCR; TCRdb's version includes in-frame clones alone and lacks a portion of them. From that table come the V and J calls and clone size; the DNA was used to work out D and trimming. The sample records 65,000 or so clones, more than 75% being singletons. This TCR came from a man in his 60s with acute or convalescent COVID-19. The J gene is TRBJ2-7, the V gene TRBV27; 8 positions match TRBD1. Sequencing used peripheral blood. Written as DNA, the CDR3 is TGTGCCAGCAGCCTAAAATTGGACAGGGCCTACGAGCAGTACTTC. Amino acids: CASSLKLDRAYEQYF.